The text below deals with one TCR beta chain. Antigen unknown. The assay was immunoSEQ multiplex PCR, and TCRdb's table has in-frame clones only and misses some. This sample has about 130,000 clones, with around 89% found just once. The study pooled second doses at about 4 or about 12 weeks. Germline lookup yields CDR1 SEHNR and CDR2 FQNEAQ (reference sequence). The J segment lost 1 base and the V segment lost 3 bases, leaving 1 base of the junction unmatched. The length of the CDR3 is 14 residues. This sample is drawn from a study of T cell responses to AZD1222 COVID-19 vaccine. Study-level points and caveats: Following two doses of AZD1222, Spike-specific TCR breadth and depth rose. CD4 TCRs associated with vaccination spanned spike, dominating at 160-218 and 743-854.

The starting material was peripheral blood, obtained 28 days after the second AZD1222 dose. This receptor was obtained from an adult who received the AZD1222 COVID-19 vaccine. This chain uses TRBV7-9 with TRBJ1-1; 8 bases are a match to TRBD1. For the CDR3, the DNA is TGTGCCAGCAGCTTCGGACAGGGGAACACTGAAGCTTTCTTT. Amino acid sequence: CASSFGQGNTEAFF.